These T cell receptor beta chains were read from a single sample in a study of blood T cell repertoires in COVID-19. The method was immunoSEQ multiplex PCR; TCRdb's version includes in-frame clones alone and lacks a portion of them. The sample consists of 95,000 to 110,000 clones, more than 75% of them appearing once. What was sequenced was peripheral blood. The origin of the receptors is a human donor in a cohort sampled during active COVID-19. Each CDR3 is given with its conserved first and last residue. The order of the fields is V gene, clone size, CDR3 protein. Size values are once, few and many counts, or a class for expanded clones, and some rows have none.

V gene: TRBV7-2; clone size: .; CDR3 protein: CASSSMTSTDTQYF
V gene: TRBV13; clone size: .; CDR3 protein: CASSPARSAEAFF
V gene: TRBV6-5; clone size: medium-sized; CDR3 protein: CASTTQGTGSPLHF
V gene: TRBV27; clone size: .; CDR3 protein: CASSGREGGELFF
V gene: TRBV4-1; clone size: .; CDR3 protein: CASSQGTGAINQPQHF
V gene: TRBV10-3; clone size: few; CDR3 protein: CAISHSGTVNTEAFF
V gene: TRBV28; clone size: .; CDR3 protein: CASSEDYGEAGVYEQFF
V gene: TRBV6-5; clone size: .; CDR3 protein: CASSSDKTGGKAFF
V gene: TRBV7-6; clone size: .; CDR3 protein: CASSRLGLAGNQETQYF
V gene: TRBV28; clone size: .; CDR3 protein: CASWTAGASRYEQYF
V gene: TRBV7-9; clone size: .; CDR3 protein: CASSPNYNPYEQFF
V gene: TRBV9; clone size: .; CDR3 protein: CASSLDRRLGGYTF
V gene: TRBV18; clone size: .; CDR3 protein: CASSPGQGANYGYTF
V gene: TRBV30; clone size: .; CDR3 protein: CAWSTGGLYEQYF
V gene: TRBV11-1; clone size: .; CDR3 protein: CASSLGYGPGNEQFF
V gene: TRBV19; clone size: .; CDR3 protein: CASSRGQSNQPQHF
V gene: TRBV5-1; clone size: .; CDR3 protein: CASSLEGRAYEQYF
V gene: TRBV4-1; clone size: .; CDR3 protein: CASRSQGLTNEKLFF
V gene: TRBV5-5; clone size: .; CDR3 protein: CASSHDRTNEKLFF
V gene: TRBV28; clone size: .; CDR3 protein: CASSSSPLNYGYTF
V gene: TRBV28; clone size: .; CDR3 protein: CASSMHRAGANVLTF
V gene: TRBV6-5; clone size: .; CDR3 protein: CASSPQTGWNEQYF